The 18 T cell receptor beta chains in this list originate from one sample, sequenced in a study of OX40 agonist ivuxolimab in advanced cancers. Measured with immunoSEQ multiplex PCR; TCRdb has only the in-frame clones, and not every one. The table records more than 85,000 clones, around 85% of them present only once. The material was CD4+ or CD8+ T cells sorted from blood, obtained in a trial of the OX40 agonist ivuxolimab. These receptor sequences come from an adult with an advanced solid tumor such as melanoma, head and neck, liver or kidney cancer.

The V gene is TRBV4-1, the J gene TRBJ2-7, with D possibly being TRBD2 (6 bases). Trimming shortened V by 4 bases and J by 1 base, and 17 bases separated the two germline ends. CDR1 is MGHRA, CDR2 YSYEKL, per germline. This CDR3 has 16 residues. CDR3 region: CASSRRVGGDSYEQYF. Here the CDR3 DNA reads TGCGCCAGCAGCCGAAGAGTCGGGGGAGATTCCTACGAGCAGTACTTC.

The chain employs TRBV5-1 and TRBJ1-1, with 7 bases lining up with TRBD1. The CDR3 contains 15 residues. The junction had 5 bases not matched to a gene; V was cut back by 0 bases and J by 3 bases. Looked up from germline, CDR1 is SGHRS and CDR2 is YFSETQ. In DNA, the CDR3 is TGCGCCAGCAGCTTGGTAGGCAGGGGGGACACTGAAGCTTTCTTT. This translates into CASSLVGRGDTEAFF.

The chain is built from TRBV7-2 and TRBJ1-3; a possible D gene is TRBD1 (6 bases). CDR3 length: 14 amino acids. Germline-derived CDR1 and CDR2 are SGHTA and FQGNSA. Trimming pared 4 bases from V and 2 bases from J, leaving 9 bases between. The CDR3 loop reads CASSSQGAGNTIYF. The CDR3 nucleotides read TGTGCCAGCAGCTCACAGGGTGCTGGAAACACCATATATTTT.

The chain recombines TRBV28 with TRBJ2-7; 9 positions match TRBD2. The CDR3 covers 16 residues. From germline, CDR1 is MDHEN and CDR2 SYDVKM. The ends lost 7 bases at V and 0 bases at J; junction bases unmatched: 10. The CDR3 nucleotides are TGTGCCAGCATGAGGAGCGGGGGGCTCAGCTCCTACGAGCAGTACTTC. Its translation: CASMRSGGLSSYEQYF.

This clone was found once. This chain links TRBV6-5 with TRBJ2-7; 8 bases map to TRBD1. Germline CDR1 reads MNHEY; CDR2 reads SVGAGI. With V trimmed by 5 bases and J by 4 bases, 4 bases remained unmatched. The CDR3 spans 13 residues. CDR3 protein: CASSTRTGYEQYF. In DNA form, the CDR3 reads TGTGCCAGCAGTACCCGGACAGGGTACGAGCAGTACTTC.

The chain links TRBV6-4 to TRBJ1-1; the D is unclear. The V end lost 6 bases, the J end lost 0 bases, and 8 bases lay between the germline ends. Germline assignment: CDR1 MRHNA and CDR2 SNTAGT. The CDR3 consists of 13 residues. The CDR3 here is CASRNEMNTEAFF. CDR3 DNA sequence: TGTGCCAGCAGAAACGAGATGAACACTGAAGCTTTCTTT.

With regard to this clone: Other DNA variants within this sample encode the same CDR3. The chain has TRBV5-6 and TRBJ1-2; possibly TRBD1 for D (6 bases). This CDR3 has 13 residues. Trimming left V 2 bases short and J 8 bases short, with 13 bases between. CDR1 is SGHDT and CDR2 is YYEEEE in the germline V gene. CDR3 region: CASSLGGPGGYTF. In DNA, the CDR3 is TGTGCCAGCAGCTTAGGGGGGCCAGGGGGCTACACCTTC.

For the CDR3, the DNA is TGTGCCGCTGGGCCTAGCGGGGCCTACAATGAGCAGTTCTTC. Protein sequence: CAAGPSGAYNEQFF. The V and J genes are TRBV5-4 and TRBJ2-1; the match to TRBD2 covers 9 bases. The CDR3 runs 14 residues. Germline V gene lookup returns CDR1 SGHNT and CDR2 YYREEE (reference sequence). Losses at the gene ends were 10 bases for V and 2 bases for J; bases not matched to a gene: 7.

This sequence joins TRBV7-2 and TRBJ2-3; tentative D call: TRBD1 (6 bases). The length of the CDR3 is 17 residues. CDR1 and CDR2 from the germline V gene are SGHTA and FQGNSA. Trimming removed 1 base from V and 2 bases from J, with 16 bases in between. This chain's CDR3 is CASSLVGGRTNTDTQYF. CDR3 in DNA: TGTGCCAGCAGCTTAGTAGGGGGACGAACGAACACAGATACGCAGTATTTT.

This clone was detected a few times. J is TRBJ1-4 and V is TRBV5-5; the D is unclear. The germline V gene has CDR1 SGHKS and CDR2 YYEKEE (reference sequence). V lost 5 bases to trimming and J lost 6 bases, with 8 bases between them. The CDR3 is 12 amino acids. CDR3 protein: CASSRKDEKLFF. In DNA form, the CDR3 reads TGTGCCAGCAGTCGAAAGGATGAAAAACTGTTTTTT.

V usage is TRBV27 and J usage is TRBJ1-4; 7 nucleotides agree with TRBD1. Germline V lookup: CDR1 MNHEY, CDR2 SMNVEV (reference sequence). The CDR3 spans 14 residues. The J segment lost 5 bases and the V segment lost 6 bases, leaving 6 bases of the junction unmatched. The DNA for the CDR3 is TGTGCCAGCAGCTTCGGAGGGGGCAATGAAAAACTGTTTTTT. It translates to CASSFGGGNEKLFF. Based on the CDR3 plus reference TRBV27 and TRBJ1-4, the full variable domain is EAQVTQNPRYLITVTGKKLTVTCSQNMNHEYMSWYRQDPGLGLRQIYYSMNVEVTDKGDVPEGYKVSRKEKRNFPLILESPSPNQTSLYFCASSFGGGNEKLFFGSGTQLSVL.

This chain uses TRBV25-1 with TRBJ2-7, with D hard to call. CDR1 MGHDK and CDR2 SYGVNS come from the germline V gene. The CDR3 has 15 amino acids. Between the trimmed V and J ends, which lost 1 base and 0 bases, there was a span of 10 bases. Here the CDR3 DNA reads TGTGCCAGCAGTGAATTTAAAGGTGCCTCCTACGAGCAGTACTTC. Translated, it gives CASSEFKGASYEQYF.

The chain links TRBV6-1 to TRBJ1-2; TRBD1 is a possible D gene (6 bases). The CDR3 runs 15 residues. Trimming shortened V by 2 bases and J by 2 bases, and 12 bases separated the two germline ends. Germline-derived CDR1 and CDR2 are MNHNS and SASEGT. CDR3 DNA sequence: TGTGCCAGCAGTGAAACCGGGGGGCGGAACTATGGCTACACCTTC. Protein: CASSETGGRNYGYTF.

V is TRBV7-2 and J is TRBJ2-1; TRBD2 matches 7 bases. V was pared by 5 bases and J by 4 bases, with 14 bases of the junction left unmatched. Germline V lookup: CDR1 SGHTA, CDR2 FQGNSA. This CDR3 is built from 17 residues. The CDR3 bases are TGTGCCAGCAGCCCTTCGGGAAGAAGCGGGGCTTACAATGAGCAGTTCTTC. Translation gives CASSPSGRSGAYNEQFF.

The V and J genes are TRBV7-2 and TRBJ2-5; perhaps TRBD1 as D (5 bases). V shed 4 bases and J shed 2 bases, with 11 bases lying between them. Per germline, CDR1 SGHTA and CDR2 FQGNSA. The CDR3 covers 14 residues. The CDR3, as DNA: TGTGCCAGCAGCTCCTACCGACAGCAAGAGACCCAGTACTTC. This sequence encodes CASSSYRQQETQYF.

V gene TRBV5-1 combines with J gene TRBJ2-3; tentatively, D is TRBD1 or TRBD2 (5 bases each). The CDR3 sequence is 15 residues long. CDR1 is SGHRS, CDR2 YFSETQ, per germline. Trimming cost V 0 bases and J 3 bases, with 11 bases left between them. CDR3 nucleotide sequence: TGCGCCAGCAGCTTGGGGGGGTACAAGACAGATACGCAGTATTTT. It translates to CASSLGGYKTDTQYF.

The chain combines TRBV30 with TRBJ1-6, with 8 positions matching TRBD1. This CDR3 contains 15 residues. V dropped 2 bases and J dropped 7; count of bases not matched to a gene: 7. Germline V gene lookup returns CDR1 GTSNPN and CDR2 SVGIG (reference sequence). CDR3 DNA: TGTGCCTGGAGTTCAACAGGGGGGCCCAATTCACCCCTCCACTTT. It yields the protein CAWSSTGGPNSPLHF.

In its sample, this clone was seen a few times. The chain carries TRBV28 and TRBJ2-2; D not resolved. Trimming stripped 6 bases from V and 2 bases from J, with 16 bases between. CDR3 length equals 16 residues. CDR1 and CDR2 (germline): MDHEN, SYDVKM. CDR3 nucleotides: TGTGCCAGCAGCCGCGAGAATGGGATCAACACCGGGGAGCTGTTTTTT. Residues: CASSRENGINTGELFF.